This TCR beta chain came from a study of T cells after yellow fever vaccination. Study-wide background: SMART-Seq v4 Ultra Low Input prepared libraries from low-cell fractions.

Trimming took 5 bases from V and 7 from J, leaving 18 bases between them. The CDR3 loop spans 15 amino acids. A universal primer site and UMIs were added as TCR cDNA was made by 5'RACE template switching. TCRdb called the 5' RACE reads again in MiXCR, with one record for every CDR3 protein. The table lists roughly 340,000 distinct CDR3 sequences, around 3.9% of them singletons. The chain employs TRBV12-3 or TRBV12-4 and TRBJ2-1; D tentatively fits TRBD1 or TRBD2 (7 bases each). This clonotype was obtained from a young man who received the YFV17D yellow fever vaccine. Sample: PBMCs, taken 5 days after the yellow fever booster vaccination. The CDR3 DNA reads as TGTGCCAGCAGTATCACCCCCAGGGGGGGGAATGAGCAGTTCTTC. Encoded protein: CASSITPRGGNEQFF.